The text below deals with one T cell receptor beta chain. Its antigen is still unknown. Trimming left V 5 bases short and J 4 bases short, with 15 bases between. The CDR3 consists of 15 residues. Germline CDR1 reads MNHNS; CDR2 reads SASEGT. This entry is derived from a study of cytomegalovirus exposure and HLA in healthy donors. Study overall: Within an early data release were tens of millions of unique TCRs drawn from HLA-typed donors.

The PCR used 60 Vbeta and 13 Jbeta primers. Using immunoSEQ multiplex PCR, the repertoire was profiled, and TCRdb retains in-frame clones only, with some absent. The table includes about 130,000 clones, 10% detected once. Study results and limitations: Cytomegalovirus status, reportedly, was diagnosed with high specificity and sensitivity by the classifier. In a later analysis, TCR beta V- and J-gene trimming was associated with a missense DCLRE1C variant. Upon later analysis, TCR association rates were observed to vary by HLA locus, being highest for DRB1 and lowest for HLA-C.

The sample taken for sequencing was PBMCs. The V call is TRBV6-1, the J call TRBJ2-1, with D tentatively TRBD1 (6 bases). The sequence came from a woman between 18 and 29 years old in good health and CMV-seropositive. The CDR3 protein is CASSFRDTVYNEQFF. CDR3 nucleotides: TGTGCCAGCAGTTTCCGGGACACAGTTTACAATGAGCAGTTCTTC.